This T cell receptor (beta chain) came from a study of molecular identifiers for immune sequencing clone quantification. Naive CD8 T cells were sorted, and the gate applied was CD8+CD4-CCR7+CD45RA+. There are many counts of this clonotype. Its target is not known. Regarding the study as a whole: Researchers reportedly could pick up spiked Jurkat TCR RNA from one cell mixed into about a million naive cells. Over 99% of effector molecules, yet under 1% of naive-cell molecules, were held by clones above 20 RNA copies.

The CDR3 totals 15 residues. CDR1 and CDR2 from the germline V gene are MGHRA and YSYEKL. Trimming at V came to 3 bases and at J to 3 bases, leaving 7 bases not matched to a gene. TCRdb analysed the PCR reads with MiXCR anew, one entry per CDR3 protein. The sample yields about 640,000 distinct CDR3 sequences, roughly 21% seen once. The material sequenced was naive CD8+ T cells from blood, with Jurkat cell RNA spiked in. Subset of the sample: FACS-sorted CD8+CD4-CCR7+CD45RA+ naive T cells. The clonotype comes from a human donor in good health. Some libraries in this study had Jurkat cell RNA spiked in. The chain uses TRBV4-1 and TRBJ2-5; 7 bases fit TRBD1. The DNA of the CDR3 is TGCGCCAGCAGCCATCCGCCCACAGGGGAAGAGACCCAGTACTTC. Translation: CASSHPPTGEETQYF.